This T cell receptor (beta chain) originates from a study of shared clonotypes between healthy human individuals. Study as a whole: CD4 naive and memory got three plates each, CD8 naive two, CD8 memory one.

V was clipped by 2 bases and J by 10 bases; unmatched bases: 9. Germline V gives CDR1 SNHLY, CDR2 FYNNEI. This CDR3 contains 15 residues. Naive CD8 cells lacked CD45RO and underwent positive selection for CCR7, leaving out terminally differentiated effector memory CD45RA+ cells. Donors included only healthy HIV-negative adults lacking recent acute infections or vaccinations. Worth noting for this clone: Its antigen is as yet unknown.

Generated by immunoSEQ multiplex PCR, the TCRdb table keeps only in-frame clones and is missing some. This table has approximately 2,000,000 clones, around 95% appearing once. The study, taken as a whole, reports: What limited the represented genetic and exposure-history diversity was the small number of donors.

The chain employs TRBV2 and TRBJ1-4; 8 bases align to TRBD1. Sequenced material: naive CD8+ T cells from PBMCs. This TCR was recovered from a man in his late teens or twenties in good health. Some clones in this sample may be carry-over from other donors' samples. The CDR3: CASSERDRGVLKLFF. DNA for the CDR3: TGTGCCAGCAGTGAACGAGACAGGGGCGTCCTAAAACTGTTTTTT. Drawing the rest from reference TRBV2 and TRBJ1-4, the complete variable domain is EPEVTQTPSHQVTQMGQEVILRCVPISNHLYFYWYRQILGQKVEFLVSFYNNEISEKSEIFDDQFSVERPDGSNFTLKIRSTKLEDSAMYFCASSERDRGVLKLFFGSGTQLSVL.